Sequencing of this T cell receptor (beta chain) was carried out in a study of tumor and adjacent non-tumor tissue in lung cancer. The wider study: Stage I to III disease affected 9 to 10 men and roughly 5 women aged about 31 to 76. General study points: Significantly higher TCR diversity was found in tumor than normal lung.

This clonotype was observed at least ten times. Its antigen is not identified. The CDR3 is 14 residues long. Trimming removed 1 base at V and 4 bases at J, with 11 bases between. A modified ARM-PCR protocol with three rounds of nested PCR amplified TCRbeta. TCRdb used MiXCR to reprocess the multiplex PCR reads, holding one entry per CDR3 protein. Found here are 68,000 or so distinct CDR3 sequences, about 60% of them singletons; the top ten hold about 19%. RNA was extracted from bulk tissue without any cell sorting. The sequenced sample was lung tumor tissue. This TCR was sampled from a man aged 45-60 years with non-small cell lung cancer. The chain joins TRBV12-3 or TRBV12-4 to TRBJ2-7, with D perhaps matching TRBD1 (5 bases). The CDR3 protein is CASSLGPGFYEQYF. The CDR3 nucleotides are TGTGCCAGCAGTTTAGGTCCAGGGTTTTACGAGCAGTACTTC.